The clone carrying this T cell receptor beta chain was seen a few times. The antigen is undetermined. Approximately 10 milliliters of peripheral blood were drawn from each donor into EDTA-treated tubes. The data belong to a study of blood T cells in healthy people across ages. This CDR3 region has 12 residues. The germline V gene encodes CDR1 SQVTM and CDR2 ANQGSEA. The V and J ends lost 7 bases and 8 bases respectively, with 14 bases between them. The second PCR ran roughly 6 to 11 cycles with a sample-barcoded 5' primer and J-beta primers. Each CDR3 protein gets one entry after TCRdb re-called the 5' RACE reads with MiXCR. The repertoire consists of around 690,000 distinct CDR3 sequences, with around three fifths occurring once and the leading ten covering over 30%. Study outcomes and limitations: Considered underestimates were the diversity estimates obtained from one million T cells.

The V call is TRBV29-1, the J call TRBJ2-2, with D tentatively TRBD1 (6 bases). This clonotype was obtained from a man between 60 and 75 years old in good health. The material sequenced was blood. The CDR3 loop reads CSAGSGEGELFF. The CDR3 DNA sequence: TGCAGCGCCGGGTCAGGGGAGGGGGAGCTGTTTTTT.